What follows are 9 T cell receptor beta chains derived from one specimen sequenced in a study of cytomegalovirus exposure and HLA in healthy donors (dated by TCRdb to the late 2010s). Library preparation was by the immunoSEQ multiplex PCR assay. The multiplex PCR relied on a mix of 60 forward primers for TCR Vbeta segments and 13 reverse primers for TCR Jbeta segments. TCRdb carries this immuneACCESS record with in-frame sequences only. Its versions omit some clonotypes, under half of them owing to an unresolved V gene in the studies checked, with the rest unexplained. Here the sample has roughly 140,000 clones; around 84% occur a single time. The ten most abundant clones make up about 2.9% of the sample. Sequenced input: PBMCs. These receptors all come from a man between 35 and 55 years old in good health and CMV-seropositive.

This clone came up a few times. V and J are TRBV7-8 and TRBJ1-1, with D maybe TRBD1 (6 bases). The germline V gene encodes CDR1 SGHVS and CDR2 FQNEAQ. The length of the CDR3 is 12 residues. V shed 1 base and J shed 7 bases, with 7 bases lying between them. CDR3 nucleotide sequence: TGTGCCAGCAGCTTAGACAGGGATGAAGCTTTCTTT. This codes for CASSLDRDEAFF.

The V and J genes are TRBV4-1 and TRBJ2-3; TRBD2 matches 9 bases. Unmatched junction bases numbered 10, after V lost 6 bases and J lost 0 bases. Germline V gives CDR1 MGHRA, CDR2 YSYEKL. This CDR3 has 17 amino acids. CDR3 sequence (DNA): TGCGCCAGCAGAGGTAGCGGGGGAGGTTTAAGCACAGATACGCAGTATTTT. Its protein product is CASRGSGGGLSTDTQYF.

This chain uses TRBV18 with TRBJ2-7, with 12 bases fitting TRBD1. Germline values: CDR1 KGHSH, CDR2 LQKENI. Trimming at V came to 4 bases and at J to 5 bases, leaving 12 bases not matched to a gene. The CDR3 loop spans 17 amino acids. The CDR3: CASSRITSGTGGHEQYF. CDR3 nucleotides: TGTGCCAGCTCACGAATCACCTCCGGGACAGGGGGCCACGAGCAGTACTTC. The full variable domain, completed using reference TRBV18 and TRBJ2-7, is NAGVMQNPRHLVRRRGQEARLRCSPMKGHSHVYWYRQLPEEGLKFMVYLQKENIIDESGMPKERFSAEFPKEGPSILRIQQVVRGDSAAYFCASSRITSGTGGHEQYFGPGTRLTVT.

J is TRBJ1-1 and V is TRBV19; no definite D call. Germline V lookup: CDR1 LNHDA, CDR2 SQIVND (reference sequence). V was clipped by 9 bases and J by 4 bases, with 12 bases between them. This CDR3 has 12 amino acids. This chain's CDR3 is CASTTRSTEAFF. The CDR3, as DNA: TGTGCCAGCACTACTCGGAGCACTGAAGCTTTCTTT. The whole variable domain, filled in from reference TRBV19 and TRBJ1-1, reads DGGITQSPKYLFRKEGQNVTLSCEQNLNHDAMYWYRQDPGQGLRLIYYSQIVNDFQKGDIAEGYSVSREKKESFPLTVTSAQKNPTAFYLCASTTRSTEAFFGQGTRLTVV.

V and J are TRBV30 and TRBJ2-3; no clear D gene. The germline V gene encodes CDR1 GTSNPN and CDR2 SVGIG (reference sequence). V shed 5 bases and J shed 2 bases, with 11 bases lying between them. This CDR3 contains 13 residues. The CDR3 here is CAWSLGTTDTQYF. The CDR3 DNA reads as TGTGCCTGGTCCTTGGGCACCACAGATACGCAGTATTTT.

The CDR3 DNA is TGTGCCAGCAGCCAAGATTCTACAGGGGGGCCCTACGGCTACACCTTC. The encoded protein is CASSQDSTGGPYGYTF. The genes are TRBV4-2 and TRBJ1-2, with TRBD1 matching 8 bases. With V trimmed by 0 bases and J by 8 bases, 11 bases remained unmatched. Germline CDR1 reads LGHNA; CDR2 reads YNFKEQ. This CDR3 has 16 residues.

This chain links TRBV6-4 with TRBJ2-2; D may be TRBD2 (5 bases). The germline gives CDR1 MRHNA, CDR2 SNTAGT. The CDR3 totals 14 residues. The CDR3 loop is CASRLGVTSGELFF. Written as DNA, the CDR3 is TGTGCTTCCCGGCTGGGAGTGACGTCCGGGGAGCTGTTTTTT.

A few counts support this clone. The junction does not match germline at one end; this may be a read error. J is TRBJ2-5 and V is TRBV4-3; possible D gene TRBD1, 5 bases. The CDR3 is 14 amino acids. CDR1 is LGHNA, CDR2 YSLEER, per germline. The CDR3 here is CASSQDRGQGTQYF. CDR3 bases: TGCGCCAGCAGCCAAGATAGGGGCCAAGGGACCCAGTACTTC.

The CDR3 coding sequence is TGTGCCTGGAGTGTAGGGATGGGGCAGTCCGAGACCCAGTACTTC. Translating it yields CAWSVGMGQSETQYF. V usage is TRBV30 and J usage is TRBJ2-5, with D tentatively TRBD1 (5 bases). The CDR3 consists of 15 residues. The V end was cut by 0 bases, the J end by 5 bases, with 16 bases between. Germline V CDR1 and CDR2: GTSNPN, SVGIG (reference sequence).